What follows describes a single TCR beta chain. On sorted subsets, replicate PCRs used about 0.2 ug DNA, or about 30,000 T cell genomes. Source study methods: There were no quality scores in the junction-only immunoSEQ sequences, so filtering differed. Produced via immunoSEQ multiplex PCR; TCRdb's table is partial and in-frame only. That table is the source of V, J and clone size, and D and trimming were worked out from the DNA. The sample has about 2 million clones, about 94% seen once. This CDR3 is built from 16 residues. The V gene's germline CDR1 is MDHEN and CDR2 SYDVKM. Trimming stripped 6 bases from V and 2 bases from J, with 17 bases between. The sample comes from a study of shared clonotypes between healthy human individuals. Naive CD8 cells were CD45RO-negative, positively selected for CCR7, excluding terminally differentiated effector memory CD45RA+ cells. Healthy HIV-negative adults with no recent acute infections or vaccinations were recruited as donors.

Sequencing input: naive CD8+ T cells sorted from blood. The V gene is TRBV28, the J gene TRBJ1-5; D gene ambiguous. The receptor was derived from a man aged 18 to 35 in good health. DNA of the CDR3: TGTGCCAGCAGAACTGACCTGGACGGAGGCAATCAGCCCCAGCATTTT. Translating it yields CASRTDLDGGNQPQHF. Based on the CDR3 plus reference TRBV28 and TRBJ1-5, the full variable domain is DVKVTQSSRYLVKRTGEKVFLECVQDMDHENMFWYRQDPGLGLRLIYFSYDVKMKEKGDIPEGYSVSREKKERFSLILESASTNQTSMYLCASRTDLDGGNQPQHFGDGTRLSIL.